Detailed here is one TCR beta chain. As yet, its antigen is unknown. The repertoire was sequenced with immunoSEQ multiplex PCR; TCRdb's copy has only in-frame clones and lacks some. The sample lists some 200,000 clones; around 89% were seen once. The CDR3 has 12 residues. The V end lost 6 bases, the J end lost 5 bases, and 10 bases lay between the germline ends. Per germline, CDR1 PRHDT and CDR2 FYEKMQ (reference sequence). This entry comes from a study of T cell responses to AZD1222 COVID-19 vaccine. Study-wide results and caveats: Females made up more of the donors, who were largely white British, and clonal diversity may have come out too low. Targets within unmutated variant regions were reportedly found for nearly half of spike-specific TCRs. The number of AZD1222 recipients seropositive at baseline was only 6 or 7. CD4 TCRs covered the whole spike, strongest at regions 160-218 and 743-854.

The V gene is TRBV13, the J gene TRBJ2-5, with unresolved D. This TCR was recovered from an adult who received the AZD1222 COVID-19 vaccine. This specimen was peripheral blood, taken 28 days after the second AZD1222 dose. CDR3 sequence: CASSPGVETQYF. The CDR3 DNA follows: TGTGCCAGCAGTCCCGGAGTTGAGACCCAGTACTTC.